A few counts support the clone carrying this T cell receptor (beta chain). Its specificity is not known. The record originates from a study of regulatory T cells in long-lasting Graves disease. Findings and limits, study-wide: Accuracy might have suffered from few samples.

Described time point: newly diagnosed GD, antithyroid drugs for less than 3 months. From PBMCs, RNA was extracted and then used to make the TCR library. The CDR3 sequence is 15 residues long. The junction had 7 bases not matched to a gene; V was cut back by 5 bases and J by 3 bases. The germline V gene has CDR1 SEHNR and CDR2 FQNEAQ (reference sequence). TCR beta libraries were built with iRepertoire HTBI primers and Arm-PCR of CDR3 regions. TCRdb itself ran the multiplex PCR reads through MiXCR, one entry per CDR3 protein. The sample holds 400,000 to 500,000 distinct CDR3 sequences, 13% to 15% seen once. These data were also reused for a study on T cells in Graves' hyperthyroidism and ophthalmopathy. That publication notes: In the first-round RT-PCR of the TCR CDR3, the HTBI primer set was used.

The chain links TRBV7-9 to TRBJ2-5, with TRBD1 matching over 9 bases. This clonotype originated in a woman in her forties or fifties with Graves disease. Material: peripheral blood mononuclear cells (PBMCs), obtained at new diagnosis, from a patient treated with antithyroid drugs. The CDR3 bases are TGTGCCAGCAGCCAAGGGACAGGGAAGGAAGAGACCCAGTACTTC. Its translation is CASSQGTGKEETQYF.